This entry is about one T cell receptor beta chain. As processed by the authors: Scientists estimated how many nucleated cells there were by amplifying reference gene primers. The repertoire was sequenced with immunoSEQ multiplex PCR; TCRdb's copy has only in-frame clones and lacks some. V, J and clone size derive from that table, while D and trimming were established from the DNA sequence. The sample consists of over 120,000 clones, about 80% of them appearing once. The sample belongs to a study of blood T cell repertoires in COVID-19. About the study: Whether acute or convalescent, the COVID-19 samples came from the United States, Italy and Spain. The analysed material was cDNA or gDNA that came from T cells, B-cell-depleted T cells, or PBMCs.

This sequence was found in a human donor in a cohort sampled during active COVID-19. Sequencing used peripheral blood.

The CDR3 region is CASSHAADTKNIQYF. In nucleotides, the CDR3 is TGTGCCAGCTCACACGCCGCGGACACCAAAAACATTCAGTACTTC. The chain recombines TRBV18 with TRBJ2-4, with a possible D match to TRBD1 (5 bases). This CDR3 has 15 amino acids. In germline, CDR1 is KGHSH, CDR2 LQKENI. V was clipped by 4 bases and J by 2 bases, with 12 bases between them.